The rows below give T cell receptor beta chains drawn from one sample of a study of Graves' ophthalmopathy and Graves' hyperthyroidism. One entry per CDR3 protein, called by TCRdb with MiXCR from the multiplex PCR reads. Of 600,000 to 700,000 distinct CDR3 sequences listed, more than 40% are singletons. The specimen sequenced was peripheral blood. All receptors come from an adult man with Graves' ophthalmopathy. The CDR3 runs from the conserved cysteine through the conserved F or W. The D gene is left open where the match is weak. Size values are once, few and many counts, or a class for expanded clones, and some rows have none.

abundance	d_gene	v_gene	j_gene	CDR3aa	CDR3nt
-	-	TRBV12-3/TRBV12-4	TRBJ2-6	CAGRAGSSGANVLTF	TGTGCCGGCAGGGCGGGATCCTCTGGGGCCAACGTCCTGACTTTC
many	TRBD2	TRBV19	TRBJ2-7	CASSVTTSGSYEQYF	TGTGCCAGTAGCGTTACAACTAGCGGATCCTACGAGCAGTACTTC
many	-	TRBV29-1	TRBJ1-6	CSVRTATNSPLHF	TGCAGCGTTCGGACAGCAACCAATTCACCCCTCCACTTT
few	-	TRBV2	TRBJ2-7	CASSDFQVGSWSYEQYF	TGTGCCAGCAGTGATTTCCAGGTCGGCTCTTGGTCCTACGAGCAGTACTTC
many	-	TRBV7-8	TRBJ2-2	CASSLATLTGELFF	TGTGCCAGCAGCTTAGCCACCCTCACCGGGGAGCTGTTTTTT
-	TRBD1	TRBV11-3	TRBJ1-4	CASSLEGQGSEKLFF	TGTGCCAGCAGCCTAGAGGGACAGGGATCTGAAAAACTGTTTTTT
-	TRBD1	TRBV7-2	TRBJ2-5	CASSRTGGGRETQYF	TGTGCCAGCAGCCGGACAGGGGGCGGACGGGAGACCCAGTACTTC
-	-	TRBV7-2	TRBJ1-1	CARHPLNTEAFF	TGTGCTAGACACCCCCTGAACACTGAAGCTTTCTTT
-	TRBD1	TRBV6-5	TRBJ1-2	CASSYGESQGAYGYTF	TGTGCCAGCAGTTACGGGGAGTCACAGGGGGCATATGGCTACACCTTC
-	TRBD2	TRBV11-2	TRBJ2-2	CASSLEWAGGVNTGELFF	TGTGCCAGCAGCTTAGAGTGGGCGGGGGGCGTGAACACCGGGGAGCTGTTTTTT
-	-	TRBV6-1	TRBJ1-2	CASSYGGGYGYTF	TGTGCCAGCAGTTACGGGGGAGGCTATGGCTACACCTTC
once	TRBD1	TRBV7-9	TRBJ2-1	CASSTGTGVYYEQFF	TGTGCCAGCAGCACCGGGACAGGGGTATACTATGAGCAGTTCTTC
-	-	TRBV12-3/TRBV12-4	TRBJ1-1	CASSTSTGQSAEAFF	TGTGCCAGCAGTACAAGCACGGGGCAGTCGGCTGAAGCTTTCTTT
many	TRBD2	TRBV7-9	TRBJ2-7	CASSQARLAGTYEQYF	TGTGCCAGCAGCCAAGCTCGGCTAGCGGGGACCTACGAGCAGTACTTC
-	-	TRBV7-4	TRBJ1-5	CASTYIAVNQPQHF	TGTGCCAGCACTTACATAGCAGTCAATCAGCCCCAGCATTTT
-	-	TRBV10-3	TRBJ1-4	CAIRTGRNEKLFF	TGTGCCATCAGGACCGGGAGGAATGAAAAACTGTTTTTT
few	TRBD1	TRBV6-6	TRBJ2-7	CASSYSGDSHYEQYF	TGTGCCAGCAGTTACTCGGGGGACAGCCACTACGAGCAGTACTTC
few	-	TRBV20-1	TRBJ2-2	CSAPRRNTGELFF	TGCAGTGCTCCTCGACGGAACACCGGGGAGCTGTTTTTT
many	TRBD1	TRBV7-9	TRBJ1-1	CASSSRGGEGTEAFF	TGTGCCAGCAGCTCCAGGGGGGGCGAAGGCACTGAAGCTTTCTTT
-	TRBD2	TRBV9	TRBJ2-1	CASSGGELAPYNEQFF	TGTGCCAGCAGCGGCGGTGAACTAGCGCCCTACAATGAGCAGTTCTTC
-	-	TRBV2	TRBJ2-6	CASSDPRVGSGANVLTF	TGTGCCAGCAGTGATCCGAGGGTAGGGTCTGGGGCCAACGTCCTGACTTTC
many	-	TRBV5-1	TRBJ1-4	CASSLDIATNEKLFF	TGCGCCAGCAGCTTGGACATCGCAACTAATGAAAAACTGTTTTTT
-	-	TRBV20-1	TRBJ2-3	CSARYGADTQYF	TGCAGTGCTAGGTACGGGGCAGATACGCAGTATTTT
-	TRBD1	TRBV6-5	TRBJ1-5	CASRRVGTAYSNQPQHF	TGTGCCAGCAGGCGAGTCGGGACAGCTTATAGCAATCAGCCCCAGCATTTT
-	-	TRBV7-9	TRBJ2-1	CASSADRHNNEQFF	TGCGCCAGCAGCGCTGACAGACATAACAATGAGCAGTTCTTC
many	-	TRBV29-1	TRBJ1-1	CSVERQNSRNTEAFF	TGCAGCGTTGAGAGGCAGAACAGCAGGAACACTGAAGCTTTCTTT
many	TRBD2	TRBV11-2	TRBJ2-7	CASSLVDPLAGYEQYF	TGTGCCAGCAGCTTAGTCGATCCACTAGCGGGCTACGAGCAGTACTTC
-	TRBD2	TRBV29-1	TRBJ2-5	CSVGLAGVRQETQYF	TGCAGCGTTGGACTAGCGGGAGTGCGGCAAGAGACCCAGTACTTC
many	TRBD1	TRBV6-6	TRBJ1-5	CASSVTGEQPQHF	TGTGCCAGCAGTGTTACAGGGGAACAGCCCCAGCATTTT
-	TRBD2	TRBV5-1	TRBJ2-1	CASSFGLAGVGGNEQFF	TGCGCCAGCAGCTTCGGCCTAGCGGGAGTGGGGGGCAATGAGCAGTTCTTC
few	-	TRBV6-4	TRBJ2-6	CASSDSRAGANVLTF	TGTGCCAGCAGTGACTCCCGGGCCGGGGCCAACGTCCTGACTTTC
-	-	TRBV10-3	TRBJ2-5	CATSEAVGVLETQYF	TGTGCCACGAGCGAGGCCGTGGGAGTGTTAGAGACCCAGTACTTC
-	-	TRBV20-1	TRBJ1-5	CSARLGYPETQHF	TGCAGTGCTAGGCTGGGGTACCCAGAGACCCAGCATTTT
-	TRBD2	TRBV20-1	TRBJ2-7	CSASGLAGSYEQYF	TGCAGTGCTAGCGGACTAGCGGGGTCCTACGAGCAGTACTTC
many	-	TRBV29-1	TRBJ2-5	CSVRVGLETQYF	TGCAGCGTCCGGGTGGGGCTCGAGACCCAGTACTTC
few	-	TRBV19	TRBJ2-7	CASSIAPGSFYKQYF	TGTGCCAGTAGTATAGCCCCAGGGTCATTCTATAAGCAGTACTTC
-	-	TRBV5-8	TRBJ2-6	CASSPVGSGANVLTF	TGTGCCAGCAGTCCCGTCGGTTCTGGGGCCAACGTCCTGACTTTC
-	TRBD2	TRBV18	TRBJ2-5	CASSPRLAGIEETQYF	TGTGCCAGCTCACCACGACTAGCGGGTATCGAAGAGACCCAGTACTTC
-	-	TRBV5-1	TRBJ1-1	CASSLEGELAEAFF	TGCGCCAGCAGCTTGGAGGGGGAACTGGCTGAAGCTTTCTTT
-	TRBD1	TRBV7-3	TRBJ2-2	CASSSGETGLAGELFF	TGTGCCAGCAGTTCCGGCGAGACAGGGTTGGCCGGGGAGCTGTTTTTT
few	TRBD1	TRBV4-3	TRBJ1-2	CASSQDRTGWRDGYTF	TGCGCCAGCAGCCAAGATAGGACAGGCTGGCGGGATGGCTACACCTTC
-	-	TRBV7-2	TRBJ1-5	CASSLGERQPQHF	TGTGCCAGCAGCTTAGGGGAGCGTCAGCCCCAGCATTTT
many	TRBD1	TRBV2	TRBJ2-7	CASSEGDRGVYEQYF	TGTGCCAGCAGTGAAGGGGACAGGGGGGTCTACGAGCAGTACTTC
many	-	TRBV6-6	TRBJ1-5	CASTDNGSNQPQHF	TGTGCCAGCACGGATAATGGTAGCAATCAGCCCCAGCATTTT
many	TRBD2	TRBV7-3	TRBJ2-7	CASSLTGGANEQYF	TGTGCCAGCAGCTTAACGGGAGGGGCGAACGAGCAGTACTTC
many	-	TRBV5-1	TRBJ1-4	CASSFGQNNEKLFF	TGCGCCAGCAGCTTCGGCCAGAATAATGAAAAACTGTTTTTT
many	TRBD2	TRBV24-1	TRBJ2-5	CATSEGGIETQYF	TGTGCCACCAGCGAGGGAGGGATAGAGACCCAGTACTTC
many	-	TRBV6-2/TRBV6-3	TRBJ2-6	CASSYGSQLTF	TGTGCCAGCAGTTACGGATCCCAACTGACTTTC
few	TRBD2	TRBV7-2	TRBJ2-2	CASSPVAGGLRTGELFF	TGTGCCAGCAGTCCAGTAGCGGGAGGGCTACGCACCGGGGAGCTGTTTTTT
-	TRBD1	TRBV7-9	TRBJ1-3	CASSLRERGGYTIYF	TGTGCCAGCAGCTTAAGGGAGCGAGGGGGCTACACCATATATTTT
-	TRBD1	TRBV12-3/TRBV12-4	TRBJ2-7	CASSDRGLSYEQYF	TGTGCCAGCAGTGACAGGGGACTCTCCTACGAGCAGTACTTC
few	TRBD2	TRBV28	TRBJ2-7	CASSASGRASYEQYF	TGTGCCAGCAGTGCTAGCGGGAGGGCTTCCTACGAGCAGTACTTC
many	-	TRBV2	TRBJ1-4	CASRTGSFNEKLFF	TGTGCCAGCAGGACCGGGTCCTTTAATGAAAAACTGTTTTTT
-	-	TRBV25-1	TRBJ1-4	CASSAGPSEKLFF	TGTGCCAGCAGTGCTGGCCCGAGCGAAAAACTGTTTTTT
many	-	TRBV7-9	TRBJ1-2	CASSPRDVPDGYTF	TGTGCCAGCAGCCCACGGGACGTCCCTGATGGCTACACCTTC